These 28 T cell receptor beta chains came from one sample sequenced in a study of control samples from healthy donors and cancer patients. The protocol was immunoSEQ multiplex PCR, while the TCRdb copy is restricted to in-frame clones and leaves out a portion. The table has roughly 100,000 clones, roughly nine tenths seen once; the top ten hold 2.5%. The sequenced sample was blood. These receptor sequences come from a woman aged 18-29 years in good health.

The chain uses TRBV27 and TRBJ2-3; D call uncertain. The CDR3 sequence is 16 residues long. The V gene's germline CDR1 is MNHEY and CDR2 SMNVEV (reference sequence). V gave up 3 bases and J gave up 7 bases, with 20 bases separating them. The CDR3 protein is CASSLGGFFGRNTQYF. CDR3 nucleotides: TGTGCCAGCAGTTTGGGTGGGTTCTTTGGTCGAAATACGCAGTATTTT.

CDR3 bases: TGTGCCAGCAGTCGAGACCCTATCGGGACTTCCTACGAGCAGTACTTC. Protein: CASSRDPIGTSYEQYF. The J gene is TRBJ2-7, the V gene TRBV5-4, with D possibly matching TRBD2 (6 bases). The CDR3 is made up of 16 amino acids. Germline CDR1 and CDR2: SGHNT and YYREEE (reference sequence). Trimming cost V 5 bases and J 1 base, with 19 bases left between them. Combining the CDR3 with reference TRBV5-4 and TRBJ2-7 gives the whole variable domain ETGVTQSPTHLIKTRGQQVTLRCSSQSGHNTVSWYQQALGQGPQFIFQYYREEENGRGNFPPRFSGLQFPNYSSELNVNALELDDSALYLCASSRDPIGTSYEQYFGPGTRLTVT.

The rearrangement uses TRBV19 and TRBJ1-3; no definite D call. Germline V gene lookup returns CDR1 LNHDA and CDR2 SQIVND (reference sequence). The CDR3 totals 15 residues. The V end lost 0 bases, the J end lost 0 bases, and 6 bases lay between the germline ends. CDR3 sequence (DNA): TGTGCCAGTAGTATAGATACAGTCTCTGGAAACACCATATATTTT. Translation gives CASSIDTVSGNTIYF.

The CDR3 is CATSRDHVNTEAFF. The DNA of the CDR3 is TGTGCCACCAGCAGAGATCACGTCAACACTGAAGCTTTCTTT. The gene calls are TRBV15 and TRBJ1-1, with no clear D. There are 14 residues in the CDR3. The germline V gene encodes CDR1 LNHNV and CDR2 YYDKDF (reference sequence). Trimming took off 0 bases at V and 2 bases at J, with 7 bases between the two ends.

The chain joins TRBV12-3 or TRBV12-4 to TRBJ1-2; the match to TRBD1 covers 7 bases. V lost 8 bases to trimming and J lost 8 bases; unmatched junction nucleotides: 11. This CDR3 spans 13 amino acids. CDR3 DNA: TGTGCCAGCCGACTCACAGGGGCTGAGGGCTACACCTTC. This translates into CASRLTGAEGYTF.

The chain carries TRBV19 and TRBJ1-5, with 7 bases lining up with TRBD1. Germline lookup yields CDR1 LNHDA and CDR2 SQIVND (reference sequence). V shed 9 bases, J shed 0 bases, and the junction held 14 bases outside the gene matches. There are 17 residues in the CDR3. The CDR3 DNA reads TGTGCCAGCCAAACGACAGGGAGAGACTATAGCAATCAGCCCCAGCATTTT. Translation gives CASQTTGRDYSNQPQHF.

V is TRBV5-6 and J is TRBJ2-7; 8 nucleotides align to TRBD1. Germline values: CDR1 SGHDT, CDR2 YYEEEE. This CDR3 is built from 14 residues. V was pared by 0 bases and J by 3 bases, with 2 bases of the junction left unmatched. CDR3 sequence reads: CASSLGTGYYEQYF. The CDR3 DNA reads as TGTGCCAGCAGCTTGGGGACAGGGTACTACGAGCAGTACTTC.

The genes are TRBV12-3 or TRBV12-4 and TRBJ1-3; unclear D gene. V shed 8 bases and J shed 4 bases, with 9 bases lying between them. CDR3 size: 12 residues. CDR3 DNA sequence: TGTGCCAGCCGACCCTCAGGAAACACCATATATTTT. As protein: CASRPSGNTIYF.

This chain joins TRBV30 and TRBJ1-6; D perhaps matches TRBD1 (5 bases). CDR3 length: 14 amino acids. Deletions cut 0 bases from V and 7 bases from J, with 10 bases between. Germline V gene data show CDR1 as GTSNPN and CDR2 as SVGIG (reference sequence). CDR3 in DNA: TGTGCCTGGAGTGTGGCAGGGAGGAATTCACCCCTCCACTTT. The encoded protein is CAWSVAGRNSPLHF.

The gene calls are TRBV5-1 and TRBJ2-3; 10 positions match TRBD1. The V gene's germline CDR1 is SGHRS and CDR2 YFSETQ. The J segment lost 6 bases and the V segment lost 4 bases, leaving 11 bases of the junction unmatched. The CDR3 is made up of 16 amino acids. The CDR3 nucleotides read TGCGCCAGCAGCACCTCCGGGACAGGGGTGGGGGATACGCAGTATTTT. Translation: CASSTSGTGVGDTQYF.

This clone was counted once. At the DNA level, this CDR3 is encoded by other sequences in the same sample as well. The CDR3 DNA sequence: TGTGCCAGCAGCTTGTCAGGGGGAAACACCATATATTTT. Translated, it gives CASSLSGGNTIYF. The chain carries TRBV5-6 and TRBJ1-3; perhaps TRBD1 as D (5 bases). The length of the CDR3 is 13 residues. Germline assignment: CDR1 SGHDT and CDR2 YYEEEE. V lost 1 base and J lost 4, with 6 bases in between.

This chain uses TRBV6-5 with TRBJ1-5; a weak D match, TRBD1 (5 bases). Germline V gene sequence: CDR1 MNHEY, CDR2 SVGAGI. Trimming stripped 4 bases from V and 5 bases from J, with 12 bases between. This CDR3 region has 14 residues. CDR3 nucleotides: TGTGCCAGCAGTTTCGTTGGGGGGGATCAGCCCCAGCATTTT. This translates into CASSFVGGDQPQHF.

The rearrangement uses TRBV15 and TRBJ1-6; D perhaps matches TRBD1 (5 bases). Germline loops: CDR1 LNHNV, CDR2 YYDKDF (reference sequence). V lost 1 base to trimming and J lost 8 bases, with 6 bases between them. The CDR3 loop spans 13 amino acids. CDR3 coding DNA: TGTGCCACCAGCAGAGTGGGGGATTCACCCCTCCACTTT. The encoded protein is CATSRVGDSPLHF.

This rearrangement joins TRBV30 to TRBJ1-6, with D hard to call. The CDR3 runs to 13 residues. Trimming took 1 base from V and 10 from J, leaving 11 bases between them. Germline V gene sequence: CDR1 GTSNPN, CDR2 SVGIG (reference sequence). The CDR3 loop is CAWSEDSLSPLHF. The CDR3 nucleotides read TGTGCCTGGAGTGAAGATAGTTTGTCACCCCTCCACTTT.

The chain is built from TRBV27 and TRBJ2-5; D might be TRBD2 (6 bases). Germline loops: CDR1 MNHEY, CDR2 SMNVEV (reference sequence). The V and J ends lost 2 bases and 9 bases respectively, with 22 bases between them. This CDR3 comprises 16 residues. CDR3 DNA sequence: TGTGCCAGCAGTTTAGAGGGAGGAGTCCTCATCCATTCCCAGTACTTC. Protein sequence: CASSLEGGVLIHSQYF.

This clone was seen once. V usage is TRBV4-1 and J usage is TRBJ2-7; 7 bases map to TRBD2. CDR1 MGHRA and CDR2 YSYEKL come from the germline V gene. This CDR3 is 15 amino acids long. With 4 bases clipped from V and 7 bases from J, the junction kept 13 bases outside the gene matches. The CDR3 DNA reads TGCGCCAGCAGCCTTGGGGGGGAGGGGACGGGAGAGCAGTACTTC. Translated, it gives CASSLGGEGTGEQYF.

The J gene is TRBJ2-3, the V gene TRBV2; D possibly corresponds to TRBD2 (6 bases). Germline assignment: CDR1 SNHLY and CDR2 FYNNEI. Trimming took off 6 bases at V and 4 bases at J, with 17 bases between the two ends. This CDR3 is 15 amino acids long. The CDR3 is CASSGAGSRADTQYF. The CDR3 DNA reads TGTGCCAGCAGCGGGGCGGGAAGCCGAGCAGATACGCAGTATTTT. Complete variable domain (other parts from reference TRBV2 and TRBJ2-3): EPEVTQTPSHQVTQMGQEVILRCVPISNHLYFYWYRQILGQKVEFLVSFYNNEISEKSEIFDDQFSVERPDGSNFTLKIRSTKLEDSAMYFCASSGAGSRADTQYFGPGTRLTVL.

The chain is built from TRBV2 and TRBJ2-4; no clear D gene. From germline, CDR1 is SNHLY and CDR2 FYNNEI. The V and J ends lost 7 bases and 0 bases respectively, with 10 bases between them. The CDR3 runs 14 residues. CDR3 coding DNA: TGTGCCAGCAACCCAGGTCTAGCCAAAAACATTCAGTACTTC. Its protein product is CASNPGLAKNIQYF.

V is TRBV7-9 and J is TRBJ1-4; TRBD1 matches 9 bases. Germline-derived CDR1 and CDR2 are SEHNR and FQNEAQ (reference sequence). CDR3 length equals 17 residues. V was clipped by 4 bases and J by 7 bases; unmatched bases: 13. This CDR3 is CASSSSITGTGIEKLFF. CDR3 nucleotides: TGTGCCAGCAGCTCCTCAATAACCGGGACAGGGATTGAAAAACTGTTTTTT. Full variable domain (missing parts from reference TRBV7-9 and TRBJ1-4): DTGVSQNPRHKITKRGQNVTFRCDPISEHNRLYWYRQTLGQGPEFLTYFQNEAQLEKSRLLSDRFSAERPKGSFSTLEIQRTEQGDSAMYLCASSSSITGTGIEKLFFGSGTQLSVL.

The chain uses TRBV6-4 and TRBJ2-3; a possible D gene is TRBD2 (6 bases). The CDR3 consists of 14 residues. Germline V gives CDR1 MRHNA, CDR2 SNTAGT. Trimming removed 4 bases at V and 0 bases at J, with 8 bases between. The CDR3 protein is CASSAGTSTDTQYF. The DNA for the CDR3 is TGTGCCAGCAGTGCCGGGACTAGCACAGATACGCAGTATTTT.

This clone was seen only once. The J gene is TRBJ2-3, the V gene TRBV24-1, with 10 positions matching TRBD2. The ends lost 10 bases at V and 2 bases at J; junction bases unmatched: 5. Germline CDR1 reads KGHDR; CDR2 reads SFDVKD. The CDR3 is 14 amino acids. CDR3 region: CATTGTSDTDTQYF. The CDR3 bases are TGTGCCACGACCGGGACTAGCGACACAGATACGCAGTATTTT.

CDR3 in amino acids: CASSQDWEGQTGEQYF. The CDR3, as DNA: TGTGCCAGCAGCCAAGATTGGGAGGGACAAACGGGAGAGCAGTACTTC. The chain carries TRBV3-1 (or the pseudogene TRBV3-2) and TRBJ2-7, with D possibly matching TRBD2 (7 bases). This CDR3 has 16 residues. V lost 0 bases, J lost 7 bases, and 19 bases lay in between. Germline CDR1 LGHDT, CDR2 YNNKEL (reference sequence).

In DNA, the CDR3 is TGTGCCAGCAGCTTATACATGAACACTGAAGCTTTCTTT. Its protein is CASSLYMNTEAFF. The chain links TRBV7-3 to TRBJ1-1; no firm D call. Trimming took 2 bases from V and 0 from J, leaving 4 bases between them. CDR1 and CDR2 from the germline V gene are SGHTA and FQGTGA. The CDR3 length is 13 residues.

The V gene is TRBV7-8, the J gene TRBJ1-2; TRBD1 matches at 7 bases. V lost 1 base and J lost 5; bases outside the gene matches: 4. CDR1 is SGHVS, CDR2 FQNEAQ, per germline. The CDR3 spans 14 residues. DNA of the CDR3: TGTGCCAGCAGCTTAGTGGGGACAGTTTATGGCTACACCTTC. Amino acid sequence: CASSLVGTVYGYTF.

The chain uses TRBV6-5 and TRBJ2-5, with 10 bases aligning to TRBD1. V lost 6 bases to trimming and J lost 3 bases; unmatched junction nucleotides: 7. The CDR3 sequence is 15 residues long. Germline CDR1 and CDR2: MNHEY and SVGAGI. CDR3 sequence reads: CASRRDRGGEETQYF. In DNA form, the CDR3 reads TGTGCCAGCAGAAGGGACAGGGGTGGAGAAGAGACCCAGTACTTC.

Only one count was recorded for this clone. The chain recombines TRBV6-1 with TRBJ1-3, with no clear D. CDR1 MNHNS and CDR2 SASEGT come from the germline V gene. This CDR3 is 14 amino acids long. Trimming stripped 1 base from V and 5 bases from J, with 9 bases between. The CDR3 loop reads CASSEERVRNTIYF. CDR3 coding DNA: TGTGCCAGCAGTGAAGAGAGGGTCCGAAACACCATATATTTT.

The chain uses TRBV5-1 and TRBJ1-1; D gene ambiguous. V was clipped by 0 bases and J by 3 bases, with 9 bases between them. This CDR3 is built from 14 residues. Germline assignment: CDR1 SGHRS and CDR2 YFSETQ. For the CDR3, the DNA is TGCGCCAGCAGCTTGGATTGGCAGTACACTGAAGCTTTCTTT. Translated, it gives CASSLDWQYTEAFF.

This clone was seen only once. The chain links TRBV6-4 to TRBJ1-2; D is unclear. The CDR3 is 14 residues long. Germline V lookup: CDR1 MRHNA, CDR2 SNTAGT. V was cut by 5 bases and J by 0 bases, with 10 bases left in between. In nucleotides, the CDR3 is TGTGCCAGCAGTCGGGCGAGGGCTAACTATGGCTACACCTTC. Translating it yields CASSRARANYGYTF.